These 19 T cell receptor beta chains were sequenced from one sample in a study of CD8 T cells in ankylosing spondylitis. Study conclusions and caveats: Blood of patients with ankylosing spondylitis appeared to be characterized by a TCR beta motif of fewer than 10 highly homologous variants.

Their recognized antigens are unknown. TCRdb recomputed calls from the 5' RACE reads with MiXCR, one row per CDR3 protein. This sample has approximately 400,000 distinct CDR3 sequences, with roughly 26% found just once. Sequenced: blood, either unsorted or a sorted T cell fraction (not recorded which). The receptors come from a male donor with ankylosing spondylitis.

The chain is built from TRBV19 and TRBJ2-2; 7 bases agree with TRBD1. The CDR3 consists of 16 residues. The J segment lost 2 bases and the V segment lost 6 bases, leaving 9 bases of the junction unmatched. Germline-derived CDR1 and CDR2 are LNHDA and SQIVND (reference sequence). The CDR3 DNA is TGTGCCAGTAGCTATTCGGACAGGATAAACACCGGGGAGCTGTTTTTT. The encoded protein is CASSYSDRINTGELFF.

The V gene is TRBV20-1, the J gene TRBJ2-5; tentatively, D is TRBD2 (7 bases). CDR1 and CDR2 from the germline V gene are DFQATT and SNEGSKA (reference sequence). Trimming removed 3 bases at V and 7 bases at J, with 18 bases between. The CDR3 loop spans 14 amino acids. CDR3 in DNA: TGCAGTGCTAGCTTATCGCGGGGGCCGGGGACCCAGTACTTC. Amino acid sequence: CSASLSRGPGTQYF.

CDR3 amino acids: CASSWDLSYNEQFF. DNA of the CDR3: TGTGCCAGCAGCTGGGACTTATCCTACAATGAGCAGTTCTTC. V is TRBV12-3 or TRBV12-4 and J is TRBJ2-1; perhaps TRBD2 as D (6 bases). This CDR3 contains 14 residues. V was cut by 6 bases and J by 1 base, with 10 bases left in between.

The chain is built from TRBV14 and TRBJ1-1, with 7 positions matching TRBD1. CDR1 and CDR2 (germline): SGHDN, FVKESK. The CDR3 covers 17 residues. The J segment lost 1 base and the V segment lost 4 bases, leaving 12 bases of the junction unmatched. CDR3 nucleotide sequence: TGTGCCAGCAGCCCGAGGAAGGGGGCCGGAGAGAACACTGAAGCTTTCTTT. Translated, it gives CASSPRKGAGENTEAFF.

V gene TRBV11-2 combines with J gene TRBJ2-5; D might be TRBD1 (6 bases). The V and J ends lost 4 bases and 5 bases respectively, with 20 bases between them. CDR1 and CDR2 from the germline V gene are SGHAT and FQNNGV. The CDR3 is 16 residues long. The chain's CDR3 is CASSSPPGHRQETQYF. CDR3 DNA sequence: TGTGCCAGCAGCTCCCCCCCGGGACACAGACAGGAGACCCAGTACTTC.

This clonotype was counted a few times. The chain couples TRBV7-6 to TRBJ1-1; D ambiguous. The V end lost 3 bases, the J end lost 3 bases, and 8 bases lay between the germline ends. This CDR3 comprises 13 residues. The germline V gene has CDR1 SGHVS and CDR2 FNYEAQ. The CDR3 loop is CASSFTDYTEAFF. Here the CDR3 DNA reads TGTGCCAGCAGCTTCACAGACTACACTGAAGCTTTCTTT. Using reference TRBV7-6 and TRBJ1-1 for the parts outside the CDR3, the full variable domain is GAGVSQSPRYKVTKRGQDVALRCDPISGHVSLYWYRQALGQGPEFLTYFNYEAQQDKSGLPNDRFSAERPEGSISTLTIQRTEQRDSAMYRCASSFTDYTEAFFGQGTRLTVV.

The rearrangement uses TRBV7-9 and TRBJ2-4; D perhaps matches TRBD1 (5 bases). Looked up from germline, CDR1 is SEHNR and CDR2 is FQNEAQ (reference sequence). The V gene lost 1 base and the J gene lost 2 bases, with 9 bases spanning the gap. The CDR3 is 15 amino acids. As DNA, the CDR3 is TGTGCCAGCAGCTTAGGGCCAGGGCCCAAAAACATTCAGTACTTC. Translated, it gives CASSLGPGPKNIQYF.

This clonotype was picked up a small number of times. The V and J genes are TRBV3-1 and TRBJ1-2; a weak D match, TRBD1 (5 bases). The CDR3 is 13 amino acids. The V end lost 1 base, the J end lost 7 bases, and 10 bases lay between the germline ends. CDR1 LGHDT and CDR2 YNNKEL come from the germline V gene (reference sequence). CDR3 coding DNA: TGTGCCAGCAGCCAAGTCCAGGGTCGTGGCTACACCTTC. Residues: CASSQVQGRGYTF.

V gene TRBV20-1 combines with J gene TRBJ1-2, with TRBD1 as a possible D gene (5 bases). Germline V gene sequence: CDR1 DFQATT, CDR2 SNEGSKA (reference sequence). The germline V and J ends were trimmed by 3 bases and 2 bases, with 10 bases remaining between them. This CDR3 contains 13 residues. CDR3 in DNA: TGCAGTGCTAGTGGGGCAGGGAACTATGGCTACACCTTC. Its translation is CSASGAGNYGYTF.

The chain combines TRBV7-2 with TRBJ1-1; 7 positions match TRBD1. Germline values: CDR1 SGHTA, CDR2 FQGNSA. The CDR3 has 15 amino acids. V was pared by 3 bases and J by 4 bases, with 8 bases of the junction left unmatched. The CDR3 DNA sequence: TGTGCCAGCAGCTTTACGACAGGGCAGGGCACTGAAGCTTTCTTT. Translation gives CASSFTTGQGTEAFF.

This clonotype has only a few counts. The V and J genes are TRBV7-2 and TRBJ1-2, with a tentative D call TRBD1 (5 bases). The CDR3 has 13 amino acids. Trimming stripped 8 bases from V and 4 bases from J, with 14 bases between. The germline V gene encodes CDR1 SGHTA and CDR2 FQGNSA. The CDR3 bases are TGTGCCAGCGGAGCGGGGGGAGTCTATGGCTACACCTTC. This gives the protein CASGAGGVYGYTF.

The V gene is TRBV7-9, the J gene TRBJ2-4, with 8 bases identical to TRBD2. The CDR3 spans 17 residues. Germline V gene sequence: CDR1 SEHNR, CDR2 FQNEAQ (reference sequence). V shed 5 bases, J shed 8 bases, and the junction held 17 bases outside the gene matches. CDR3 coding DNA: TGTGCCAGCAGCGCCTTTTGGACTAGCCGCAGAGATCACATTCAGTACTTC. Protein: CASSAFWTSRRDHIQYF.

This clonotype was counted at least ten times. V gene TRBV5-1 combines with J gene TRBJ1-2, with D perhaps matching TRBD1 (6 bases). There are 16 residues in the CDR3. V lost 4 bases to trimming and J lost 3 bases, with 19 bases between them. CDR1 and CDR2 (germline): SGHRS, YFSETQ. DNA for the CDR3: TGCGCCAGCAGCCCGGCGACGGGGGGCGCCTACTATGGCTACACCTTC. It specifies CASSPATGGAYYGYTF.

This chain links TRBV3-1 with TRBJ1-5; tentatively, D is TRBD1 (6 bases). Germline V gene data show CDR1 as LGHDT and CDR2 as YNNKEL (reference sequence). CDR3 length: 15 amino acids. Trimming cost V 3 bases and J 1 base, with 10 bases left between them. CDR3 amino acids: CASSQARGSNQPQHF. For the CDR3, the DNA is TGTGCCAGCAGCCAGGCCAGGGGAAGCAATCAGCCCCAGCATTTT.

The chain links TRBV6-1 to TRBJ2-1; D possibly corresponds to TRBD1 (5 bases). This CDR3 comprises 15 residues. V was clipped by 1 base and J by 6 bases, with 13 bases between them. Looked up from germline, CDR1 is MNHNS and CDR2 is SASEGT. The CDR3 DNA reads TGTGCCAGCAGTGAAGTTTTAAGGGGCGCCAATGAGCAGTTCTTC. It encodes CASSEVLRGANEQFF.

CDR3 in amino acids: CSAIGLARNNEQFF. The CDR3 nucleotides are TGCAGTGCCATAGGACTAGCGAGGAACAATGAGCAGTTCTTC. This chain links TRBV20-1 with TRBJ2-1, with 9 bases lining up with TRBD2. The germline gives CDR1 DFQATT, CDR2 SNEGSKA (reference sequence). V lost 6 bases, J lost 5 bases, and 8 bases stayed unmatched. CDR3 length: 14 amino acids.

The rearrangement links TRBV12-3 or TRBV12-4 to TRBJ2-3; D call uncertain. The CDR3 totals 14 residues. V lost 7 bases and J 8 bases, leaving 19 bases between the germline ends. CDR3 region: CASTNDRGVGTQYF. The CDR3 bases are TGTGCCAGCACCAATGACCGAGGCGTGGGTACGCAGTATTTT.

The chain employs TRBV6-5 and TRBJ2-5, with D possibly matching TRBD1 (6 bases). The CDR3 covers 15 residues. Germline V gives CDR1 MNHEY, CDR2 SVGAGI. V lost 0 bases to trimming and J lost 5 bases, with 13 bases between them. CDR3 sequence: CASSYSSQGRETQYF. The CDR3 nucleotides are TGTGCCAGCAGTTACTCGAGCCAGGGGCGTGAGACCCAGTACTTC.

In its sample, this clonotype was seen a few times. The DNA for the CDR3 is TGTGCCACCAGCGGATACAGGGGAGATACGCAGTATTTT. It codes for CATSGYRGDTQYF. The chain employs TRBV15 and TRBJ2-3; TRBD1 matches 7 bases. The CDR3 contains 13 residues. Trimming cost V 5 bases and J 5 bases; bases outside gene matches: 4. Germline V CDR1 and CDR2: LNHNV, YYDKDF (reference sequence).